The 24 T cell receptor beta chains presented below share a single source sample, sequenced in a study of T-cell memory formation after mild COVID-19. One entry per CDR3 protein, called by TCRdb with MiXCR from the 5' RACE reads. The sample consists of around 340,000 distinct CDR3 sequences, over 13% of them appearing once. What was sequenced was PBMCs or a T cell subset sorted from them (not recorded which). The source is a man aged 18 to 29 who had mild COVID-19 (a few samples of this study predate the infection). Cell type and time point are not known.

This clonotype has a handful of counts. Here the CDR3 DNA reads TGTGCCATCAGCCCGGGGGGGGGTGTTGAGCAGTTCTTC. Protein: CAISPGGGVEQFF. The genes are TRBV10-3 and TRBJ2-1, with 8 bases fitting TRBD2. Looked up from germline, CDR1 is ENHRY and CDR2 is SYGVKD. With V trimmed by 6 bases and J by 9 bases, 7 bases remained unmatched. The CDR3 spans 13 residues.

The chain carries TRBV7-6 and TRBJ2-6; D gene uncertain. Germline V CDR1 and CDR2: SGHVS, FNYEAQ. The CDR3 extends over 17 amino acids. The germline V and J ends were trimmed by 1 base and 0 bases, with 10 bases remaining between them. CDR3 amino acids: CASSLGGSYSGANVLTF. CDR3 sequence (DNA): TGTGCCAGCAGCTTAGGGGGTTCCTACTCTGGGGCCAACGTCCTGACTTTC.

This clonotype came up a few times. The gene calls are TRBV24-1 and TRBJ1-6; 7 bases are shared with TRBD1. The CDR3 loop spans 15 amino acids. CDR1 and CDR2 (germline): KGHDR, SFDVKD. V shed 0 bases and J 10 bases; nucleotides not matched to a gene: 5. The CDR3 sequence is CATSDLNRGGSPLHF. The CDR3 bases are TGTGCCACCAGTGATTTGAACAGGGGTGGCTCACCCCTCCACTTT.

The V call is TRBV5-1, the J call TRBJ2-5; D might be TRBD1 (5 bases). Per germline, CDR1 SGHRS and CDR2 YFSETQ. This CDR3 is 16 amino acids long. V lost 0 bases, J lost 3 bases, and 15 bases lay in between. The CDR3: CASSLDTGSLEETQYF. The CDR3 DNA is TGCGCCAGCAGCTTGGACACAGGTTCCTTGGAAGAGACCCAGTACTTC.

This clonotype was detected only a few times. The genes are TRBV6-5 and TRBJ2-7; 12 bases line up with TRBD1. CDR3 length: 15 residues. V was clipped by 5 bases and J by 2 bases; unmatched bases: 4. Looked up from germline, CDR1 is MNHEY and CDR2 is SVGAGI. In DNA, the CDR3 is TGTGCCAGCAGTCGAAGGGACAGGGGGCCCTACGAGCAGTACTTC. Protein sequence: CASSRRDRGPYEQYF.

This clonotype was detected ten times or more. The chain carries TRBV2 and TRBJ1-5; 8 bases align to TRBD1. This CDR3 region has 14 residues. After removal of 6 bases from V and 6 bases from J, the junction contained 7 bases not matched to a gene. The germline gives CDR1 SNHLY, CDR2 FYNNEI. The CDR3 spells CASSSDRVGQPQHF. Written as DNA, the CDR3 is TGTGCCAGCAGCTCGGACAGGGTGGGTCAGCCCCAGCATTTT.

The CDR3 region has the DNA TGTGCCAGCAGTTACCGACAGGGTATCAGGAACACTGAAGCTTTCTTT. Amino acids: CASSYRQGIRNTEAFF. J is TRBJ1-1 and V is TRBV6-2 or TRBV6-3; 7 nucleotides agree with TRBD1. There are 16 residues in the CDR3. Per germline, CDR1 MNHEY and CDR2 SVGEGT. The ends lost 2 bases at V and 1 base at J; junction bases unmatched: 7.

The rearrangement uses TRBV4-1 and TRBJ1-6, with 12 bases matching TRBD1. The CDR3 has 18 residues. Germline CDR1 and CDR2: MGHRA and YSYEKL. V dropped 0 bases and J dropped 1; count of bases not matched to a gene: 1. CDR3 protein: CASSQEGQGASYNSPLHF. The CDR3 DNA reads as TGCGCCAGCAGCCAAGAGGGACAGGGGGCGTCCTATAATTCACCCCTCCACTTT.

The chain's CDR3 is CASSRPPRQGARGEQYF. For the CDR3, the DNA is TGCGCCAGCAGTCGACCACCCCGACAGGGGGCGCGGGGCGAGCAGTACTTC. J is TRBJ2-7 and V is TRBV23-1, with 10 nucleotides matching TRBD1. TRBV23-1 is flagged as an ORF with uncertain function. V lost 4 bases to trimming and J lost 6 bases; unmatched junction nucleotides: 15. The CDR3 has 17 residues.

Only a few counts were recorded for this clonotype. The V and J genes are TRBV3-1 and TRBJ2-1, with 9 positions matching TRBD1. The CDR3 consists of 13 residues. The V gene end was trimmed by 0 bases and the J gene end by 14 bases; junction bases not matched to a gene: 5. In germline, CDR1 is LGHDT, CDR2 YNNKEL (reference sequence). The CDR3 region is CASSQEWGQGKFF. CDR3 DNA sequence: TGTGCCAGCAGCCAAGAATGGGGACAGGGAAAGTTCTTC.

The CDR3 loop reads CASSPQGDGYTF. DNA of the CDR3: TGCGCCAGCAGCCCACAGGGCGATGGCTACACCTTC. This rearrangement joins TRBV5-1 to TRBJ1-2, with TRBD1 as a possible D gene (6 bases). This CDR3 region has 12 residues. Trimming removed 4 bases at V and 6 bases at J, with 10 bases between. CDR1 is SGHRS and CDR2 is YFSETQ in the germline V gene.

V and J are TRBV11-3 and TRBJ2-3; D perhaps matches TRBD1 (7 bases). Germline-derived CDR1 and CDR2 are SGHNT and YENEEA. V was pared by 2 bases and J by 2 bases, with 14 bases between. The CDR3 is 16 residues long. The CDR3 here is CASSLRSRGDTDTQYF. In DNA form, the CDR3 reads TGTGCCAGCAGCTTACGGAGCAGGGGGGACACAGATACGCAGTATTTT.

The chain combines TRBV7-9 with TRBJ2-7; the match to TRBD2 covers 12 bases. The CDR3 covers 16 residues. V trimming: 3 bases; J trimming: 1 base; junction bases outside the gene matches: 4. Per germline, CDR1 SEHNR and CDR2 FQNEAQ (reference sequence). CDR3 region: CASSLGLAGRSYEQYF. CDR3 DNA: TGTGCCAGCAGCTTGGGACTAGCGGGTCGATCCTACGAGCAGTACTTC.

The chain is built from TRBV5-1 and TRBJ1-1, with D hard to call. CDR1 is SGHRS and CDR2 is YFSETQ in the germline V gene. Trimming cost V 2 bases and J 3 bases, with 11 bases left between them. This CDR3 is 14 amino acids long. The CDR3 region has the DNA TGCGCCAGCAGCTTTACAACGGGGTACACTGAAGCTTTCTTT. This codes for CASSFTTGYTEAFF. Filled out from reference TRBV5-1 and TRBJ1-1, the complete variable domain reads KAGVTQTPRYLIKTRGQQVTLSCSPISGHRSVSWYQQTPGQGLQFLFEYFSETQRNKGNFPGRFSGRQFSNSRSEMNVSTLELGDSALYLCASSFTTGYTEAFFGQGTRLTVV.

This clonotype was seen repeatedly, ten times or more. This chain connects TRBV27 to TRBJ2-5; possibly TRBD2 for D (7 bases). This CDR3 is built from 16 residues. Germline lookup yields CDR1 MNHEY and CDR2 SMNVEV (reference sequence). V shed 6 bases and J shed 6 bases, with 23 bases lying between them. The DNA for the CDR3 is TGTGCCAGCAGCACAAACCGAGGCGGGGGCGGCAAGACCCAGTACTTC. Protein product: CASSTNRGGGGKTQYF.

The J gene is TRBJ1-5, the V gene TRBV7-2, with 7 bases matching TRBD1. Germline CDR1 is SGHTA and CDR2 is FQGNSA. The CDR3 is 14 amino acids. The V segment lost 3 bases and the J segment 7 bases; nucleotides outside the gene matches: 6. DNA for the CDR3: TGTGCCAGCAGCTTTAACAGGGGTGAACAGCCCCAGCATTTT. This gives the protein CASSFNRGEQPQHF.

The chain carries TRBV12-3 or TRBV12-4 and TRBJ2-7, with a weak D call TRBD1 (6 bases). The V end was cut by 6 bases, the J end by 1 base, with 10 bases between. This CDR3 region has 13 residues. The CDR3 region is CASSNRVSYEQYF. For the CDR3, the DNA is TGTGCCAGCAGCAACAGGGTATCCTACGAGCAGTACTTC.

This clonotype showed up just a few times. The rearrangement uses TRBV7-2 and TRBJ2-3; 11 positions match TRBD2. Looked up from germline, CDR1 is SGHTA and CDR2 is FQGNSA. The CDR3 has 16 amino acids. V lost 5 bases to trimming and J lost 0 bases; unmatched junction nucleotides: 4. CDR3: CASSKGTSGSTDTQYF. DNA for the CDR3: TGTGCCAGCAGCAAAGGGACTAGCGGTAGCACAGATACGCAGTATTTT.

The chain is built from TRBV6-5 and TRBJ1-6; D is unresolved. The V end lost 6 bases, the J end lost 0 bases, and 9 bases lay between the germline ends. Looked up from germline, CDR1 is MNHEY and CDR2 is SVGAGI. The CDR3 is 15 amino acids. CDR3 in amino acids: CASRVGSSYNSPLHF. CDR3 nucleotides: TGTGCCAGCAGAGTCGGCAGCTCCTATAATTCACCCCTCCACTTT.

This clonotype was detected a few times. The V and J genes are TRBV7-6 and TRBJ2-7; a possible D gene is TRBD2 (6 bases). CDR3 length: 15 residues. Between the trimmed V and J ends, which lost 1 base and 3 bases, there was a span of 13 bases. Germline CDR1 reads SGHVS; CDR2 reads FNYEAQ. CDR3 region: CASSLGAGSDYEQYV. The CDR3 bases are TGTGCCAGCAGCTTAGGGGCGGGGTCGGACTACGAGCAGTACGTC.

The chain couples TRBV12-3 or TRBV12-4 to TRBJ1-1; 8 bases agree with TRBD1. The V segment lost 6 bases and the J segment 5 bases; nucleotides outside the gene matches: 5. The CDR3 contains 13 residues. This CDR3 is CASSRGQRTEAFF. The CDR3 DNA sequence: TGTGCCAGCAGCAGGGGGCAGAGGACTGAAGCTTTCTTT.

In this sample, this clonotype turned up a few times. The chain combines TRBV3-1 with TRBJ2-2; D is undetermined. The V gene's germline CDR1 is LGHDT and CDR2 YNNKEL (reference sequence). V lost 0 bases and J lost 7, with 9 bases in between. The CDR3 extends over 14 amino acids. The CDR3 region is CASSQEGWRGELFF. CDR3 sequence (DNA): TGTGCCAGCAGCCAAGAAGGTTGGCGCGGGGAGCTGTTTTTT.

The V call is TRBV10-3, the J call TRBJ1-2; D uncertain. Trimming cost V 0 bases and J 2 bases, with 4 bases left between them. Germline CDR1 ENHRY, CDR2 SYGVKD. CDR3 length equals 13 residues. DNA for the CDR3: TGTGCCATCAGTGAGTCGAGCAACTATGGCTACACCTTC. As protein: CAISESSNYGYTF.

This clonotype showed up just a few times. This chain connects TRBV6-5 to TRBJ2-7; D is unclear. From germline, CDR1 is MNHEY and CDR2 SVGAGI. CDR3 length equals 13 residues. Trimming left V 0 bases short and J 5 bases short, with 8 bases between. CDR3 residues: CASSYSSADEQYF. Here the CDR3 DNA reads TGTGCCAGCAGTTACTCGAGTGCAGACGAGCAGTACTTC.